A selection of T cell receptor beta chains follows, all from one sample in a study of blood T cell repertoires in COVID-19. The protocol was immunoSEQ multiplex PCR, while the TCRdb copy is restricted to in-frame clones and leaves out a portion. Of under 250,000 clones listed, about 90% were seen once; the top ten hold roughly 3.7%. The source material was PBMCs or T cells enriched from blood (not recorded which). These receptors all stem from a woman between 25 and 40 years old who had been exposed to COVID-19. Both conserved end residues are part of each CDR3. A D gene is named only where the DNA matches it firmly. Some rows mark clone size as missing; the rest say once, few, many or name a class of expanded clone.

V gene	clone size	D gene	J gene	CDR3 protein	CDR3 DNA
TRBV30	.	.	TRBJ2-7	CAWSPRVEQYF	TGTGCCTGGAGTCCACGAGTCGAGCAGTACTTC
TRBV5-6	.	.	TRBJ2-3	CASSLEAGDTQYF	TGTGCCAGCAGCTTGGAGGCAGGCGATACGCAGTATTTT
TRBV19	.	.	TRBJ1-1	CASSIPGQLNTEAFF	TGTGCCAGTAGTATCCCCGGACAGCTGAACACTGAAGCTTTCTTT
TRBV24-1	.	.	TRBJ1-2	CATSDQDRNYGYTF	TGTGCCACCAGTGATCAGGACAGAAACTATGGCTACACCTTC
TRBV19	.	.	TRBJ1-2	CASSIAGVTDGYTF	TGTGCCAGTAGTATAGCAGGGGTTACTGATGGCTACACCTTC
TRBV29-1	.	.	TRBJ1-3	CSVEGQGNTIYF	TGCAGCGTTGAGGGCCAGGGAAACACCATATATTTT
TRBV7-7	.	TRBD2	TRBJ2-1	CASSSVAGGYNEQFF	TGTGCTAGCAGTTCCGTTGCGGGAGGGTACAATGAGCAGTTCTTC
TRBV5-1	.	TRBD1	TRBJ2-5	CASSLGQGQETQYF	TGCGCCAGCAGCCTTGGACAGGGACAAGAGACCCAGTACTTC
TRBV9	.	TRBD1	TRBJ2-1	CASSVERDRDRVNEQFF	TGTGCCAGCAGCGTAGAAAGAGATCGGGACAGGGTCAATGAGCAGTTCTTC
TRBV6-6	.	.	TRBJ2-1	CASSYPGGHNEQFF	TGTGCCAGCAGTTATCCTGGCGGGCACAATGAGCAGTTCTTC
TRBV28	.	TRBD2	TRBJ2-5	CASSLPGLAGVEETQYF	TGTGCCAGCAGTTTGCCCGGGCTAGCGGGAGTTGAGGAGACCCAGTACTTC
TRBV19	.	TRBD1	TRBJ1-2	CASTFGTGDYGYTF	TGTGCCAGTACATTCGGGACAGGGGACTATGGCTACACCTTC
TRBV4-2	.	TRBD1	TRBJ1-2	CASSHPDRVDGYTF	TGTGCCAGCAGCCATCCCGACAGGGTTGATGGCTACACCTTC
TRBV12-5	.	TRBD2	TRBJ2-1	CASGLDAGGSSYNEQFF	TGTGCTAGTGGTTTGGATGCCGGCGGGAGCTCCTACAATGAGCAGTTCTTC
TRBV21-1	few	.	TRBJ2-7	CAGRRDRGHWYEQYF	TGTGCCGGACGTCGAGACAGGGGGCATTGGTACGAGCAGTACTTC
TRBV30	.	.	TRBJ1-4	CAWPSPRLPGEVRSEKLFF	TGTGCCTGGCCTTCCCCGCGGCTCCCGGGAGAGGTACGGAGTGAAAAACTGTTTTTT
TRBV2	.	TRBD1	TRBJ1-2	CASSEGGTGRYGYTF	TGTGCCAGCAGTGAGGGGGGGACAGGACGTTATGGCTACACCTTC